Listed here are 22 T cell receptor beta chains from one sample, sequenced in a study of Ad26.COV2.S vaccination and SARS-CoV-2 variants. Some clones are missing from TCRdb's copy, which holds only in-frame ones; the method was immunoSEQ multiplex PCR. The sample shows hundreds of thousands of clones, roughly 90% of them seen only once. The treatment denotes: approximately 18 received Ad26.COV2.S at low or high dose, single or two shots; about five received placebo; per-sample allocation not given. Day 63 following the first vaccine or placebo injection was when the samples were taken. The input for sequencing was peripheral blood, taken in a trial of Ad26.COV2.S vaccine versus placebo. These receptors were collected from a person aged 18-65 years who received the Ad26.COV2.S COVID-19 vaccine or a placebo.

This chain links TRBV6-2 or TRBV6-3 with TRBJ1-6, with D perhaps TRBD1 (5 bases). Germline V lookup: CDR1 MNHEY, CDR2 SVGEGT. V was shortened by 5 bases and J by 10 bases, with 12 bases between the two germline ends. The CDR3 totals 13 residues. In nucleotides, the CDR3 is TGTGCCAGCAGTCCACGAGGGGTCTCACCCCTCCACTTT. As protein: CASSPRGVSPLHF.

The V call is TRBV3-1 (or the pseudogene TRBV3-2), the J call TRBJ1-6; a weak D match, TRBD1 (5 bases). Per germline, CDR1 LGHDT and CDR2 YNNKEL (reference sequence). There are 15 residues in the CDR3. Trimming pared 6 bases from V and 9 bases from J, leaving 18 bases between. This CDR3 reads CASRGGGYEVSPLHF. CDR3 nucleotides: TGTGCCAGCAGGGGGGGAGGGTATGAAGTTTCACCCCTCCACTTT.

The V gene is TRBV7-8, the J gene TRBJ2-7; 10 bases map to TRBD1. CDR1 is SGHVS, CDR2 FQNEAQ, per germline. CDR3 length: 16 residues. The V segment lost 4 bases and the J segment 2 bases; nucleotides outside the gene matches: 8. CDR3 nucleotide sequence: TGTGCCAGCAGCTATTCCGGGACAGGGGTCCCCTACGAGCAGTACTTC. Its translation is CASSYSGTGVPYEQYF.

This chain connects TRBV7-2 to TRBJ2-1, with 10 bases lining up with TRBD1. The CDR3 runs to 17 residues. CDR1 and CDR2 (germline): SGHTA, FQGNSA. After removal of 1 base from V and 2 bases from J, the junction contained 5 bases not matched to a gene. CDR3 in DNA: TGTGCCAGCAGCTTAGATGGACAGGGGGTAACCTACAATGAGCAGTTCTTC. Its translation: CASSLDGQGVTYNEQFF. The full variable domain, rest sourced from reference TRBV7-2 and TRBJ2-1, is GAGVSQSPSNKVTEKGKDVELRCDPISGHTALYWYRQSLGQGLEFLIYFQGNSAPDKSGLPSDRFSAERTGGSVSTLTIQRTQQEDSAVYLCASSLDGQGVTYNEQFFGPGTRLTVL.

V usage is TRBV19 and J usage is TRBJ2-7, with 8 bases identical to TRBD1. The V gene end was trimmed by 3 bases and the J gene end by 4 bases; junction bases not matched to a gene: 8. Per germline, CDR1 LNHDA and CDR2 SQIVND (reference sequence). The CDR3 runs 15 residues. The CDR3 loop is CASSIGAGGSYEQYF. In DNA form, the CDR3 reads TGTGCCAGTAGTATTGGGGCAGGGGGCTCGTACGAGCAGTACTTC.

V gene TRBV20-1 combines with J gene TRBJ1-3; D uncertain. The CDR3 length is 11 residues. The ends were cut back, 4 bases at V and 5 bases at J, with 6 bases in the middle. From germline, CDR1 is DFQATT and CDR2 SNEGSKA (reference sequence). The CDR3 DNA sequence: TGCAGTGCTAATCAGAGAAACACCATATATTTT. Amino acids: CSANQRNTIYF.

This chain joins TRBV7-2 and TRBJ1-5; possibly TRBD1 for D (6 bases). CDR3 size: 14 residues. Germline-derived CDR1 and CDR2 are SGHTA and FQGNSA. V was clipped by 0 bases and J by 4 bases, with 7 bases between them. CDR3 protein: CASSLADSNQPQHF. CDR3 sequence (DNA): TGTGCCAGCAGCTTAGCGGACAGTAATCAGCCCCAGCATTTT.

The chain is built from TRBV7-9 and TRBJ2-2, with D possibly called TRBD1 or TRBD2 (5 bases each). V was trimmed by 5 bases and J by 4 bases, leaving 14 bases between them. Germline assignment: CDR1 SEHNR and CDR2 FQNEAQ (reference sequence). The CDR3 contains 15 residues. The chain's CDR3 is CASSHGTDPTGELFF. CDR3 DNA sequence: TGTGCCAGCAGCCATGGGACGGATCCCACCGGGGAGCTGTTTTTT.

This chain links TRBV19 with TRBJ2-5; 12 bases fit TRBD2. Germline CDR1 reads LNHDA; CDR2 reads SQIVND (reference sequence). This CDR3 is built from 20 residues. Trimming removed 4 bases from V and 6 bases from J; junction bases left unmatched: 21. The DNA for the CDR3 is TGTGCCAGTAGTACCACCGCTCAGACTAGCGGGGGTATCAGGGGGAAGACCCAGTACTTC. Translated: CASSTTAQTSGGIRGKTQYF.

The chain joins TRBV3-1 (or the pseudogene TRBV3-2) to TRBJ1-1, with 9 bases aligning to TRBD1. Per the germline V gene, CDR1 is LGHDT and CDR2 is YNNKEL (reference sequence). The CDR3 runs to 14 residues. V shed 4 bases, J shed 7 bases, and the junction held 7 bases outside the gene matches. The CDR3 coding sequence is TGTGCCAGCAGCCGAGTACAGGGGGCTAGTGAAGCTTTCTTT. As protein: CASSRVQGASEAFF.

This clone appeared a few times. The CDR3 coding sequence is TGTGCCAGTACGACAGCCCAGAATCAGCCCCAGCATTTT. The encoded protein is CASTTAQNQPQHF. The V and J genes are TRBV19 and TRBJ1-5; TRBD1 might be the D (5 bases). The CDR3 extends over 13 amino acids. Trimming took 7 bases from V and 4 from J, leaving 11 bases between them. Germline CDR1 is LNHDA and CDR2 is SQIVND (reference sequence). Combining the CDR3 with reference TRBV19 and TRBJ1-5 gives the whole variable domain DGGITQSPKYLFRKEGQNVTLSCEQNLNHDAMYWYRQDPGQGLRLIYYSQIVNDFQKGDIAEGYSVSREKKESFPLTVTSAQKNPTAFYLCASTTAQNQPQHFGDGTRLSIL.

The V and J genes are TRBV6-5 and TRBJ1-2; D not resolved. Trimming cost V 6 bases and J 8 bases, with 13 bases left between them. Germline V gives CDR1 MNHEY, CDR2 SVGAGI. This CDR3 spans 12 amino acids. CDR3 amino acids: CASSSAGRGYTF. The CDR3 coding sequence is TGTGCCAGCAGCTCGGCGGGGAGAGGCTACACCTTC.

A few counts support this clone. The chain combines TRBV5-1 with TRBJ2-1; tentative D call: TRBD2 (6 bases). V was clipped by 4 bases and J by 10 bases, with 30 bases between them. The CDR3 sequence is 18 residues long. The germline gives CDR1 SGHRS, CDR2 YFSETQ. Here the CDR3 reads CASSAFTSSYERRWEQFF. The CDR3 DNA reads TGCGCCAGCAGCGCCTTTACTAGCTCCTACGAGAGACGATGGGAGCAGTTCTTC. Based on the CDR3 plus reference TRBV5-1 and TRBJ2-1, the full variable domain is KAGVTQTPRYLIKTRGQQVTLSCSPISGHRSVSWYQQTPGQGLQFLFEYFSETQRNKGNFPGRFSGRQFSNSRSEMNVSTLELGDSALYLCASSAFTSSYERRWEQFFGPGTRLTVL.

Comments on this clone: This CDR3 is also generated by other DNA sequences in the sample. V and J are TRBV20-1 and TRBJ2-7; D is perhaps TRBD1 (5 bases). Germline V gene lookup returns CDR1 DFQATT and CDR2 SNEGSKA (reference sequence). V lost 2 bases and J lost 4, with 6 bases in between. The CDR3 is 11 amino acids. Written as DNA, the CDR3 is TGCAGTGCTAGACAGGGTTACGAGCAGTACTTC. It encodes CSARQGYEQYF.

The chain links TRBV28 to TRBJ1-2; TRBD1 aligns across 7 bases. Per germline, CDR1 MDHEN and CDR2 SYDVKM. Unmatched junction bases numbered 20, after V lost 6 bases and J lost 10 bases. The CDR3 is 16 residues long. CDR3 sequence reads: CASRRMDRPLLGVYTF. The CDR3 DNA reads TGTGCCAGCAGGCGAATGGACAGGCCGCTGCTAGGTGTCTACACCTTC.

The gene calls are TRBV30 and TRBJ1-6; D is perhaps TRBD1 (6 bases). Germline CDR1 GTSNPN, CDR2 SVGIG (reference sequence). Trimming removed 1 base at V and 6 bases at J, with 10 bases between. The CDR3 extends over 14 amino acids. The CDR3 sequence: CAWSGGAANSPLHF. The CDR3 DNA reads TGTGCCTGGAGTGGGGGGGCAGCTAATTCACCCCTCCACTTT.

This chain links TRBV5-6 with TRBJ1-1, with D unresolved. The CDR3 covers 14 residues. V gave up 5 bases and J gave up 0 bases, with 11 bases separating them. Germline lookup yields CDR1 SGHDT and CDR2 YYEEEE. CDR3 nucleotide sequence: TGTGCCAGCAGGTCTTCTCAGTTGAACACTGAAGCTTTCTTT. Protein sequence: CASRSSQLNTEAFF.

The chain joins TRBV11-2 to TRBJ2-5; TRBD2 matches at 12 bases. There are 16 residues in the CDR3. Germline V gene sequence: CDR1 SGHAT, CDR2 FQNNGV. The V and J ends lost 1 base and 2 bases, in that order; junction bases with no gene match: 2. The CDR3 bases are TGTGCCAGCAGCTTAGCGCTAGCGGGGGGGCAAGAGACCCAGTACTTC. Translated, it gives CASSLALAGGQETQYF.

This chain links TRBV6-1 with TRBJ2-1; no firm D call. The length of the CDR3 is 13 residues. The V end lost 3 bases, the J end lost 3 bases, and 6 bases lay between the germline ends. Germline CDR1 is MNHNS and CDR2 is SASEGT. CDR3 in DNA: TGTGCCAGCAGTGAGATCATCTACAATGAGCAGTTCTTC. Amino acid sequence: CASSEIIYNEQFF.

The V and J genes are TRBV2 and TRBJ1-1, with D hard to call. CDR3 length: 12 amino acids. Looked up from germline, CDR1 is SNHLY and CDR2 is FYNNEI. Deletions cut 6 bases from V and 4 bases from J, with 9 bases between. The CDR3 nucleotides are TGTGCCAGCAGGGCTACAATCACTGAAGCTTTCTTT. Its protein is CASRATITEAFF.

This sequence joins TRBV4-3 and TRBJ2-1; the match to TRBD1 covers 7 bases. This CDR3 region has 13 residues. The trim removed 0 bases at V and 15 bases at J, leaving 8 bases unmatched. CDR1 is LGHNA, CDR2 YSLEER, per germline. The CDR3 here is CASSQDLGGGLFF. CDR3 bases: TGCGCCAGCAGCCAAGATTTAGGGGGCGGGCTGTTCTTC.

The chain has TRBV5-4 and TRBJ1-1, with 8 positions matching TRBD1. Germline CDR1 reads SGHNT; CDR2 reads YYREEE (reference sequence). Unmatched junction bases numbered 5, after V lost 0 bases and J lost 10 bases. The CDR3 is 13 residues long. The CDR3 loop reads CASSLAGGRGAFF. In nucleotides, the CDR3 is TGTGCCAGCAGCTTGGCAGGGGGCAGGGGAGCTTTCTTT.